This T cell receptor beta chain was captured by sequencing in a study of T cells expressing NK-cell markers. Overall study: Sorted CD3+CD56+NKG2C+, CD3+CD56+NKG2C- and CD3+CD56-NKG2C+ T-cell subsets were beta-chain profiled.

This CDR3 is built from 14 residues. Per the germline V gene, CDR1 is SGHRS and CDR2 is YFSETQ. TCR beta libraries carry UMIs added by 5'RACE template switching. TCRdb re-called the 5' RACE reads; every CDR3 protein appears as one record, without DNA. The table gives 150,000 to 180,000 distinct CDR3 sequences; the top ten clones make up roughly 35% of it. Sequenced sample: blood T cells: a sorted CD56 or NKG2C T cell subset, CD4+ or CD8+ T cells, or bulk PBMC T cells (not recorded which). This chain links TRBV5-1 with TRBJ2-3; the TCRdb D gene call, TRBD2, has no DNA to confirm it. The source is a woman in her forties or fifties in good health. CDR3 residues: CASTLRASTDTQYF.